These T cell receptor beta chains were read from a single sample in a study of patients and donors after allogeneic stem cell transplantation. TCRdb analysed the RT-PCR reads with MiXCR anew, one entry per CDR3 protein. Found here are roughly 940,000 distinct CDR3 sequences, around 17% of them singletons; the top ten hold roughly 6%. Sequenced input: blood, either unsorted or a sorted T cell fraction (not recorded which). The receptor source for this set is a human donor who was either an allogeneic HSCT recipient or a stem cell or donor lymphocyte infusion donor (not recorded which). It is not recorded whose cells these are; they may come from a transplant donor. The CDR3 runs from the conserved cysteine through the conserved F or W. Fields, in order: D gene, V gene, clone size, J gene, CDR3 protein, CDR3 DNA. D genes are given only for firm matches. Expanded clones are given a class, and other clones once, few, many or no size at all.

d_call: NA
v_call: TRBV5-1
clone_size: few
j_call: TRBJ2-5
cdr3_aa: CASSLEGARPETQYF
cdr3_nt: TGCGCCAGCAGCTTGGAAGGCGCTAGGCCAGAGACCCAGTACTTC

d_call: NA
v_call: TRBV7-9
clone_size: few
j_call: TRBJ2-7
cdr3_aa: CASSLVGKTHEQYF
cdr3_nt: TGTGCCAGCAGCTTAGTTGGGAAGACCCACGAGCAGTACTTC

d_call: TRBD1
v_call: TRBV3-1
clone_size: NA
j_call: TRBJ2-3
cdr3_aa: CASSQTRGQGYTDTQYF
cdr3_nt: TGTGCCAGCAGCCAAACAAGAGGACAGGGCTACACAGATACGCAGTATTTT

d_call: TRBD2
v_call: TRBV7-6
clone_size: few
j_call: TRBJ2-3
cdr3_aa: CASSNLLGAGIEDTQYF
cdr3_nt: TGTGCCAGCAGCAACCTTCTTGGAGCGGGAATAGAAGATACGCAGTATTTT

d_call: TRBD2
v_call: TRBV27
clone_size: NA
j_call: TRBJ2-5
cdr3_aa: CASRTSVQETQYF
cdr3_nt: TGTGCCAGCAGGACTAGCGTGCAAGAGACCCAGTACTTC

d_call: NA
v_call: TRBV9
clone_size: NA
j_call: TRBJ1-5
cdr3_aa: CASSPDQGISNQPQHF
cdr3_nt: TGTGCCAGCAGCCCAGACCAGGGAATCAGCAATCAGCCCCAGCATTTT

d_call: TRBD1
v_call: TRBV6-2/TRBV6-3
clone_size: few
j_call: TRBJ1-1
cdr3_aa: CASSYPGTGDMNTEAFF
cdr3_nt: TGTGCCAGCAGTTACCCCGGGACAGGGGATATGAACACTGAAGCTTTCTTT

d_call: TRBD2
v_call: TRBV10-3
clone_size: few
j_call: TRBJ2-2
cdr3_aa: CAISSPGGPGYGELFF
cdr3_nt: TGTGCCATCAGTTCACCGGGAGGGCCGGGGTACGGGGAGCTGTTTTTT

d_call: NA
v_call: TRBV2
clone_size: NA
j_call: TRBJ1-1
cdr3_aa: CASSEAGGELNTEAFF
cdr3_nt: TGTGCCAGCAGTGAAGCTGGCGGTGAACTGAACACTGAAGCTTTCTTT

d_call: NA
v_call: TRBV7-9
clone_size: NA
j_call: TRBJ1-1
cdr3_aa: CASSGPLNTEAFF
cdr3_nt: TGTGCCAGCAGCGGACCCCTGAACACTGAAGCTTTCTTT

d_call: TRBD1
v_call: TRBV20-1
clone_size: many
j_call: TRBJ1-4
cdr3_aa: CSARGQGARKLFF
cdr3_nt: TGCAGTGCTAGGGGACAGGGGGCGAGGAAACTGTTTTTT

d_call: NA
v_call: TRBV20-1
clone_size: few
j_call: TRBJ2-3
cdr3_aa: CSASLGAGTDTQYF
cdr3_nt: TGCAGTGCTAGTTTGGGGGCAGGCACAGATACGCAGTATTTT

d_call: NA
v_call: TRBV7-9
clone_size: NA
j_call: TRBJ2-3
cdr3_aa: CASSLPGPTDTQYF
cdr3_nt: TGTGCCAGCAGCTTACCGGGCCCCACAGATACGCAGTATTTT

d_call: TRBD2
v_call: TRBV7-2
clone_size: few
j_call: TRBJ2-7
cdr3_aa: CASSPGLAGAEQYF
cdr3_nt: TGTGCCAGCAGCCCCGGACTAGCGGGCGCCGAGCAGTACTTC

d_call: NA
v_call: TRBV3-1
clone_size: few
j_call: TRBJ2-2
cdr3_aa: CASRRTDANTGELFF
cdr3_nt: TGTGCCAGCAGGCGGACAGACGCGAACACCGGGGAGCTGTTTTTT

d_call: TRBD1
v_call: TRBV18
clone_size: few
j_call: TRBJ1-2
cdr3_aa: CASSPDREYGYTF
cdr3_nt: TGTGCCAGCTCACCCGACAGGGAGTATGGCTACACCTTC

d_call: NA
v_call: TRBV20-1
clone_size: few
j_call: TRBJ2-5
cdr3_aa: CSARDPGGDAFLEAQYF
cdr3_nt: TGCAGTGCTAGAGATCCCGGCGGCGACGCTTTCCTCGAGGCCCAGTACTTC

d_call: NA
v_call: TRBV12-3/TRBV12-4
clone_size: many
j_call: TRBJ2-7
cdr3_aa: CASSWEGLAYEQYF
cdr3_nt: TGTGCCAGCAGTTGGGAAGGGTTGGCCTACGAGCAGTACTTC

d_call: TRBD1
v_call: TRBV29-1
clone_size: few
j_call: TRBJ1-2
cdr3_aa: CSVTGQDRSYTF
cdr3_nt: TGCAGCGTCACCGGACAGGATAGGAGCTACACCTTC

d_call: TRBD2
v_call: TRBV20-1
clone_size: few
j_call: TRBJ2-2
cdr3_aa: CSASSGTTGTGELFF
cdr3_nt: TGCAGTGCTTCTAGCGGGACCACGGGCACCGGGGAGCTGTTTTTT

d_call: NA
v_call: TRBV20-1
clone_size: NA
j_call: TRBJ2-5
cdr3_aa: CSARVFSSVEGETQYF
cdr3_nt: TGCAGTGCTAGAGTTTTTAGTAGCGTCGAAGGAGAGACCCAGTACTTC

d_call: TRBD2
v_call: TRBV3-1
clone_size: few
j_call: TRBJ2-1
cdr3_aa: CASSQDSTGGTNNEQFF
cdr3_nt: TGTGCCAGCAGCCAAGATAGTACGGGGGGGACAAACAATGAGCAGTTCTTC